This T cell receptor (beta chain) was captured in a study of cytomegalovirus exposure and HLA in healthy donors. Study-wide findings and caveats: The number of N-insertions in an Asian-associated ancestry cluster was reportedly below the roughly 670-donor mean in a later analysis. DRB1 had the most TCR associations and HLA-C the fewest, a later analysis found, with rates varying by HLA locus.

With 2 bases clipped from V and 5 bases from J, the junction kept 4 bases outside the gene matches. The CDR3 contains 14 residues. Germline V lookup: CDR1 SGDLS, CDR2 YYNGEE. PCR employed 60 Vbeta and 13 Jbeta primers. Method: immunoSEQ multiplex PCR; TCRdb's copy keeps in-frame clones and lacks some. The data contain some 89,000 clones, approximately 81% of them singletons. This clone has only a few counts. Its antigen is still unknown. This clonotype was sampled from a middle-aged woman in good health and CMV-seropositive. Sequenced input: PBMCs. This chain joins TRBV9 and TRBJ2-5; 9 bases are shared with TRBD2. CDR3 nucleotide sequence: TGTGCCAGCAGCGTCGAGGCGGGAGGGGAGACCCAGTACTTC. It is translated as CASSVEAGGETQYF.